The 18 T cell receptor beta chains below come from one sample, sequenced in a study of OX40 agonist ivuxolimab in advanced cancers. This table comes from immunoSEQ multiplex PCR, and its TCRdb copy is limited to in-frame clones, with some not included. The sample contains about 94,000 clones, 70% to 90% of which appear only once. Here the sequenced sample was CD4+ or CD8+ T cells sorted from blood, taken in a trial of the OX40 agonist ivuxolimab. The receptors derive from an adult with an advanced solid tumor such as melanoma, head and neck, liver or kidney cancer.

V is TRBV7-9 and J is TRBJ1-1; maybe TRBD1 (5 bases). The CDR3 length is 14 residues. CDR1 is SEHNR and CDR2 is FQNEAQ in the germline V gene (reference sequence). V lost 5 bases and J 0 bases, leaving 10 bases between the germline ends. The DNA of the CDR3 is TGTGCCAGCAGCAGCTACAGGATGAACACTGAAGCTTTCTTT. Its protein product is CASSSYRMNTEAFF. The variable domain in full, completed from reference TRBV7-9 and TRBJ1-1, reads DTGVSQNPRHKITKRGQNVTFRCDPISEHNRLYWYRQTLGQGPEFLTYFQNEAQLEKSRLLSDRFSAERPKGSFSTLEIQRTEQGDSAMYLCASSSYRMNTEAFFGQGTRLTVV.

CDR3 protein: CSVEVLETESSYEQYF. CDR3 DNA: TGCAGCGTTGAAGTTCTAGAGACAGAGAGCTCCTACGAGCAGTACTTC. The chain employs TRBV29-1 and TRBJ2-7; maybe TRBD1 (5 bases). This CDR3 is built from 16 residues. CDR1 and CDR2 (germline): SQVTM, ANQGSEA. Trimming left V 1 base short and J 0 bases short, with 16 bases between.

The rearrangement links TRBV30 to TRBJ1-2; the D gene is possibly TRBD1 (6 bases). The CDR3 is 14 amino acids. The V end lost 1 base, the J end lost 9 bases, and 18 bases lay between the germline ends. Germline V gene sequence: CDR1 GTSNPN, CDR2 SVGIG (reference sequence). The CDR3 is CAWSEGGTSMRYTF. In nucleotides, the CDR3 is TGTGCCTGGAGTGAGGGGGGCACCTCTATGCGCTACACCTTC.

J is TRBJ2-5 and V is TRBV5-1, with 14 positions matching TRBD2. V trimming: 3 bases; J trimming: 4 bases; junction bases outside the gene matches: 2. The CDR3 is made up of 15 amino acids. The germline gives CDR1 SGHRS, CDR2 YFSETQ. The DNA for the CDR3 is TGCGCCAGCAGCTCTGGACTAGCGGGGGGAGAGACCCAGTACTTC. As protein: CASSSGLAGGETQYF.

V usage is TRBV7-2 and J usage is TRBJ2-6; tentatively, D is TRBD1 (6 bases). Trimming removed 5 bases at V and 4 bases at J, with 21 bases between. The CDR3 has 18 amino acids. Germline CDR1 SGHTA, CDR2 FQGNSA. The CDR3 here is CASSKPGHRMSGANVLTF. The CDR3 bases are TGTGCCAGCAGCAAACCGGGACATAGAATGTCGGGGGCCAACGTCCTGACTTTC.

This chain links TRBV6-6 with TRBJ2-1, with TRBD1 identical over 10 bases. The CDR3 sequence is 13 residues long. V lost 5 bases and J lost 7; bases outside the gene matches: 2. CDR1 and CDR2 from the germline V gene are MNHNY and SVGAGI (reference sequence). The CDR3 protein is CASSRQGANEQFF. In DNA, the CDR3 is TGTGCCAGCAGTCGACAGGGGGCAAATGAGCAGTTCTTC.

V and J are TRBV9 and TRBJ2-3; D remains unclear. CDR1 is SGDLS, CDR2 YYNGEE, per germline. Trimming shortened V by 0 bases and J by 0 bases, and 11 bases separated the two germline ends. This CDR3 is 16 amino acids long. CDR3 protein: CASSVGGSTSTDTQYF. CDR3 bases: TGTGCCAGCAGCGTAGGGGGTTCAACTAGCACAGATACGCAGTATTTT.

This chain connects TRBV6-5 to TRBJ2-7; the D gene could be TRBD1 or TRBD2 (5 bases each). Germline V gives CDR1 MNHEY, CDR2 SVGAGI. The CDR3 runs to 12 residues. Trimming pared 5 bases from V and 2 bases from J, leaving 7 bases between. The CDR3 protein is CASSGGPYEQYF. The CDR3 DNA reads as TGTGCCAGCAGTGGGGGACCCTACGAGCAGTACTTC.

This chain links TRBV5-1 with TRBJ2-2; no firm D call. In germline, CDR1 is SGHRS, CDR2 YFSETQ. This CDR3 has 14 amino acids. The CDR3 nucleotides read TGCGCGTCGCAGAAAGAGGCGAACACCGGGGAGCTGTTTTTT. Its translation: CASQKEANTGELFF.

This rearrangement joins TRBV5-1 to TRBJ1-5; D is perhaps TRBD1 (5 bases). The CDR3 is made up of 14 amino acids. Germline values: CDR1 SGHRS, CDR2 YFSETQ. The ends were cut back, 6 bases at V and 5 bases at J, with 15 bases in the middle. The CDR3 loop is CASTIAPGYQPQHF. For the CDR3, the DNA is TGCGCCAGCACCATAGCTCCAGGGTATCAGCCCCAGCATTTT.

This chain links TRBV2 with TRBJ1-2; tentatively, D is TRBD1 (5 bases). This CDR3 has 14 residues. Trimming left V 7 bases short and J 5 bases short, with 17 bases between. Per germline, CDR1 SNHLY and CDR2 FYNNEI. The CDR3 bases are TGTGCCAGCACGAGGGGAGGGGAGAATTATGGCTACACCTTC. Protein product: CASTRGGENYGYTF. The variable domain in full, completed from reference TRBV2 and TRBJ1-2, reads EPEVTQTPSHQVTQMGQEVILRCVPISNHLYFYWYRQILGQKVEFLVSFYNNEISEKSEIFDDQFSVERPDGSNFTLKIRSTKLEDSAMYFCASTRGGENYGYTFGSGTRLTVV.

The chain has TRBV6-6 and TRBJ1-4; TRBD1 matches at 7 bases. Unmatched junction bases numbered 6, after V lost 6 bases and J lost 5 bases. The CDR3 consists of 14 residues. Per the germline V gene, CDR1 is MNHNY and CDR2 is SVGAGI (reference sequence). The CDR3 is CASSPPGQNEKLFF. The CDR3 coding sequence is TGTGCCAGCAGCCCCCCGGGACAGAATGAAAAACTGTTTTTT.

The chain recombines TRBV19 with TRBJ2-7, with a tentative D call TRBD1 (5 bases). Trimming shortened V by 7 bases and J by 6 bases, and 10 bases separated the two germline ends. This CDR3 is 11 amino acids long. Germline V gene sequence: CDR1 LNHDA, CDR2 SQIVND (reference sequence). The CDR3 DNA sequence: TGTGCCAGTAATCAGGGTTCCGAGCAGTACTTC. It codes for CASNQGSEQYF.

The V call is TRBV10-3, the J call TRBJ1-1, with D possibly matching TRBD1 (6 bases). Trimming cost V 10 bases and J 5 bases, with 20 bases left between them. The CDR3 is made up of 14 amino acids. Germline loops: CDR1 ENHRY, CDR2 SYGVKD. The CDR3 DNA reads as TGTGCCACCCGTACACGGGACCAGGGGACTGAAGCTTTCTTT. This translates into CATRTRDQGTEAFF.

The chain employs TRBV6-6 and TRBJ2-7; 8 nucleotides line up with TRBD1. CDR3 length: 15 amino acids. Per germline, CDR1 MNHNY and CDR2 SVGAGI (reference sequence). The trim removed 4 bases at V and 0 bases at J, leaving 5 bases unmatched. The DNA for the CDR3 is TGTGCCAGCAGTTCCGGGACAGGCAACTCCTACGAGCAGTACTTC. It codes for CASSSGTGNSYEQYF.

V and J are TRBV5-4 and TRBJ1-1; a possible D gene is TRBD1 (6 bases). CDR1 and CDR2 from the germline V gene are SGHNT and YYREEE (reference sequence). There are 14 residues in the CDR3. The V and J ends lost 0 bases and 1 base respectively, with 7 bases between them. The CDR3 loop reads CASSLVGANTEAFF. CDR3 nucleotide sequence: TGTGCCAGCAGCTTGGTGGGGGCGAACACTGAAGCTTTCTTT. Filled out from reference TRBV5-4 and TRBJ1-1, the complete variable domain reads ETGVTQSPTHLIKTRGQQVTLRCSSQSGHNTVSWYQQALGQGPQFIFQYYREEENGRGNFPPRFSGLQFPNYSSELNVNALELDDSALYLCASSLVGANTEAFFGQGTRLTVV.

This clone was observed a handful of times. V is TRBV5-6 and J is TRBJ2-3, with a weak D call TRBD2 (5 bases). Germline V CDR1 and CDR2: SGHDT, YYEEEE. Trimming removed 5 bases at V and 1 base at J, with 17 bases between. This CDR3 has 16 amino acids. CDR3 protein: CASSLLTLGGTDTQYF. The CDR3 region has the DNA TGTGCCAGCAGTCTCTTGACACTCGGGGGCACAGATACGCAGTATTTT.

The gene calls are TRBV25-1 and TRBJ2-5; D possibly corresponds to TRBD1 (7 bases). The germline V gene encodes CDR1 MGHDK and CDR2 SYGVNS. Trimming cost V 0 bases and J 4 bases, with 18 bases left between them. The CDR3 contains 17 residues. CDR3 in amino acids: CASSEYKYGQGGETQYF. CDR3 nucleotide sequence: TGTGCCAGCAGTGAATATAAGTATGGGCAGGGGGGAGAGACCCAGTACTTC.